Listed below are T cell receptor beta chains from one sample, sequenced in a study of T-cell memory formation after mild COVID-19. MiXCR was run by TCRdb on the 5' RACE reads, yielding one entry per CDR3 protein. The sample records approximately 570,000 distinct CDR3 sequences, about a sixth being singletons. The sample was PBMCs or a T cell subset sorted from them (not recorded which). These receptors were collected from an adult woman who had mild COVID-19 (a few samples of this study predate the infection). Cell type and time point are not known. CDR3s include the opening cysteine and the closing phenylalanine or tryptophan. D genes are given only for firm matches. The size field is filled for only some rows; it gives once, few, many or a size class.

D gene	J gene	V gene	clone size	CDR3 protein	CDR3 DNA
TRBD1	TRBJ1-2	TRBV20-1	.	CSARQGDYGYTF	TGCAGTGCGAGACAGGGTGACTATGGCTACACCTTC
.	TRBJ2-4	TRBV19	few	CASSSTPSGTDLAKNIQYF	TGTGCCAGTAGTAGTACCCCCTCCGGGACGGACCTAGCCAAAAACATTCAGTACTTC
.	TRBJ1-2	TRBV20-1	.	CSASSRGERGYTF	TGCAGTGCTAGCTCACGGGGGGAAAGGGGCTACACCTTC
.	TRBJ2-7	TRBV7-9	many	CASSLLPADPYEQYF	TGTGCCAGCAGCTTATTACCGGCCGACCCCTACGAGCAGTACTTC
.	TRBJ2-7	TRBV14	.	CASSQDTRGSYEQYF	TGTGCCAGCAGCCAAGATACGAGGGGGTCCTACGAGCAGTACTTC
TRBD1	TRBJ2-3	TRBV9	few	CASGTGGRDTQYF	TGTGCCAGCGGGACAGGGGGCAGAGATACGCAGTATTTT
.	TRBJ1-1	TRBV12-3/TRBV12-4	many	CASTPQGGRNTEAFF	TGTGCCAGCACTCCCCAGGGCGGCCGAAACACTGAAGCTTTCTTT
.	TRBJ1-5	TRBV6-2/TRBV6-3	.	CASRPTGYSNQPQHF	TGTGCCAGCAGACCAACCGGGTATAGCAATCAGCCCCAGCATTTT
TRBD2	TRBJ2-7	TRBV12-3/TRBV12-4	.	CASSPTSATYEQYF	TGTGCCAGCAGCCCGACTAGCGCGACCTACGAGCAGTACTTC
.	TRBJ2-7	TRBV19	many	CASSIDPRIERYEQYF	TGTGCCAGTAGTATAGACCCGCGGATAGAGAGGTACGAGCAGTACTTC
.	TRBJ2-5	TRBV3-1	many	CASSRVQETQYF	TGTGCCAGCAGCCGAGTCCAAGAGACCCAGTACTTC
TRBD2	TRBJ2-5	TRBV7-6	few	CASSQRLAGVQETQYF	TGTGCCAGCAGCCAACGACTAGCGGGAGTCCAAGAGACCCAGTACTTC
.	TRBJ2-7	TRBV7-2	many	CASSLGGGGSYEQYF	TGTGCCAGCAGCTTAGGGGGAGGAGGGTCCTACGAGCAGTACTTC
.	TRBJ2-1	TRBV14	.	CASSQDVRKGKPGSYNEQFF	TGTGCCAGCAGCCAAGATGTTAGGAAAGGAAAACCCGGGTCCTACAATGAGCAGTTCTTC
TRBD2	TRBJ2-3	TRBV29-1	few	CSVEGSGMTDTQYF	TGCAGCGTTGAAGGTAGCGGGATGACAGATACGCAGTATTTT
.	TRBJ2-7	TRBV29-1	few	CSVGGGQSEQYF	TGCAGCGTCGGGGGCGGGCAGTCCGAGCAGTACTTC
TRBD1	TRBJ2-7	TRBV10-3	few	CAISGTGAYEQYF	TGTGCCATCAGTGGGACAGGGGCCTACGAGCAGTACTTC
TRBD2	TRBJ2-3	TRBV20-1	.	CSARPGTSGRTDTQYF	TGCAGTGCTAGACCCGGGACTAGCGGGAGGACAGATACGCAGTATTTT
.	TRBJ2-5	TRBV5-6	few	CASSQDGPSFAETQYF	TGTGCCAGCAGCCAAGATGGGCCTTCTTTCGCGGAGACCCAGTACTTC
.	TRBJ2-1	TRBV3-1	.	CASTSRAFYNEQFF	TGTGCCAGCACCTCGAGGGCCTTCTACAATGAGCAGTTCTTC
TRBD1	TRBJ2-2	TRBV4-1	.	CASSQDTNRGFLTGELFF	TGCGCCAGCAGCCAAGATACTAACAGGGGGTTTTTAACCGGGGAGCTGTTTTTT
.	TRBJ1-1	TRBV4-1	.	CASSQESGASHATEAFF	TGCGCCAGCAGCCAAGAATCAGGGGCCAGCCATGCCACTGAAGCTTTCTTT
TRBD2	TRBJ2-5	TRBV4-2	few	CASSQALAGGQETQYF	TGTGCCAGCAGCCAGGCTCTAGCGGGGGGCCAAGAGACCCAGTACTTC
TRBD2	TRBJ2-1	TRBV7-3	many	CASSSGGYNEQFF	TGTGCCAGCAGCTCGGGGGGGTACAATGAGCAGTTCTTC
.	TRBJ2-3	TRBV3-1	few	CASSTIGAGETDTQYF	TGTGCCAGCAGCACGATTGGAGCAGGGGAGACAGATACGCAGTATTTT
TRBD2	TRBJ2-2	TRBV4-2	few	CASKGGGASTGELFF	TGTGCCAGCAAGGGCGGGGGGGCGAGCACCGGGGAGCTGTTTTTT
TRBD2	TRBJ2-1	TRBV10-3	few	CAISGSTSGSSNEQFF	TGTGCCATCAGTGGTTCAACTAGCGGGAGTAGCAATGAGCAGTTCTTC
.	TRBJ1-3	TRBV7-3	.	CASSSHGGAGNTIYF	TGTGCCAGCAGCTCTCACGGCGGGGCTGGAAACACCATATATTTT
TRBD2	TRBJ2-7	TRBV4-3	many	CASSPVREGLYEQYF	TGCGCCAGCAGCCCAGTAAGGGAGGGCCTCTACGAGCAGTACTTC